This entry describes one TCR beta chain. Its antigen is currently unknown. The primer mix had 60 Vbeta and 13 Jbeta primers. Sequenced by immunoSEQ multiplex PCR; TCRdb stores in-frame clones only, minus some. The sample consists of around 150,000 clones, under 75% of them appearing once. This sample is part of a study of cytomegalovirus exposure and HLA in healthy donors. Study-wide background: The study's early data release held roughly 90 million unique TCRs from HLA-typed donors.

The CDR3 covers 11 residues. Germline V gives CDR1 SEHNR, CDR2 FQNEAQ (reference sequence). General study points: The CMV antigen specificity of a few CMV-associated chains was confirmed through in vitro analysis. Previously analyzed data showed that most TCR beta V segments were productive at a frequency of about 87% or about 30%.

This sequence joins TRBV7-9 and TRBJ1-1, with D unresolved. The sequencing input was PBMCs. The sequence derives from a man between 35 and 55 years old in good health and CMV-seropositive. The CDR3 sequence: CSSETNTEAFF. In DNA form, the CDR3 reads TGTTCTTCAGAGACTAACACTGAAGCTTTCTTT.